This note documents a single TCR beta chain sequence. Its antigen is unidentified. The source of the sample is a study of monozygotic twins with inflammatory bowel disease. Whole-study results and caveats: Immunosuppressive treatments were not uniform, and this may have added variability to patient repertoires.

TCRdb re-called the 5' RACE reads; one entry per CDR3 protein, DNA not given. The sample has some 89,000 distinct CDR3 sequences, and its top ten clones hold approximately 7.4%. Germline V lookup: CDR1 SGHRS, CDR2 YFSETQ. CDR3 size: 13 residues. The V gene is TRBV5-1, the J gene TRBJ1-5; the TRBD1 assignment by TCRdb is unverifiable without DNA. The sequence was collected from a human donor with ulcerative colitis or Crohn's disease, or a healthy co-twin of an affected twin (not recorded which). Sequences were obtained from blood. CDR3 protein: CASSGDGNQPQHF. Full variable domain (outside the CDR3, taken from reference TRBV5-1 and TRBJ1-5): KAGVTQTPRYLIKTRGQQVTLSCSPISGHRSVSWYQQTPGQGLQFLFEYFSETQRNKGNFPGRFSGRQFSNSRSEMNVSTLELGDSALYLCASSGDGNQPQHFGDGTRLSIL.